What follows are 27 T cell receptor beta chains derived from one specimen sequenced in a study of blood T cell repertoires in COVID-19. Profiling relied on immunoSEQ multiplex PCR, and the TCRdb table lists in-frame clones only, not all of them. The sample comprises hundreds of thousands of clones, 80% to 85% of which are singletons, and about 6.6% rests with the top ten. The sequenced sample was PBMCs or T cells enriched from blood (not recorded which). These receptor sequences come from a woman aged 40 to 50 who had recovered from COVID-19.

The rearrangement joins TRBV30 to TRBJ2-2; tentatively, D is TRBD1 (6 bases). Germline CDR1 GTSNPN, CDR2 SVGIG (reference sequence). The CDR3 loop spans 14 amino acids. The V gene lost 2 bases and the J gene lost 3 bases, with 10 bases spanning the gap. CDR3 bases: TGTGCCTGGAGTAGGCAGGGGCACACCGGGGAGCTGTTTTTT. The encoded protein is CAWSRQGHTGELFF. The entire variable domain, with the rest obtained from reference TRBV30 and TRBJ2-2, is as follows: SQTIHQWPATLVQPVGSPLSLECTVEGTSNPNLYWYRQAAGRGLQLLFYSVGIGQISSEVPQNLSASRPQDRQFILSSKKLLLSDSGFYLCAWSRQGHTGELFFGEGSRLTVL.

The chain couples TRBV5-1 to TRBJ2-5; TRBD2 matches at 10 bases. From germline, CDR1 is SGHRS and CDR2 YFSETQ. The CDR3 loop spans 18 amino acids. With V trimmed by 4 bases and J by 0 bases, 12 bases remained unmatched. As DNA, the CDR3 is TGCGCCAGCAGCCCCCGCCGGACTAGCGGAGGATACCAAGAGACCCAGTACTTC. Translated, it gives CASSPRRTSGGYQETQYF.

The J gene is TRBJ1-2, the V gene TRBV6-1; weak D call: TRBD1 (5 bases). V lost 3 bases to trimming and J lost 8 bases, with 13 bases between them. This CDR3 comprises 13 residues. Germline V gives CDR1 MNHNS, CDR2 SASEGT. DNA for the CDR3: TGTGCCAGCAGTGACAGGGAACCCTTCGGCTACACCTTC. Encoded protein: CASSDREPFGYTF.

J is TRBJ2-7 and V is TRBV4-1; TRBD1 matches at 10 bases. The V and J ends lost 3 bases and 4 bases, in that order; junction bases with no gene match: 6. Looked up from germline, CDR1 is MGHRA and CDR2 is YSYEKL. The CDR3 consists of 15 residues. This CDR3 reads CASSQGDRGLYEQYF. As DNA, the CDR3 is TGCGCCAGCAGCCAGGGTGACAGGGGGCTATACGAGCAGTACTTC.

This rearrangement joins TRBV6-5 to TRBJ2-2; D is undetermined. Germline lookup yields CDR1 MNHEY and CDR2 SVGAGI. Trimming pared 5 bases from V and 3 bases from J, leaving 7 bases between. There are 13 residues in the CDR3. The CDR3 region is CASSQQDTGELFF. CDR3 DNA sequence: TGTGCCAGCAGTCAACAAGACACCGGGGAGCTGTTTTTT.

The CDR3 DNA reads TGCGCCAGCAGCCGGCGTTTACTCGTCGGGGAGACCCAGTACTTC. It is translated as CASSRRLLVGETQYF. The chain couples TRBV4-1 to TRBJ2-5; no reliable D call. This CDR3 contains 15 residues. V lost 4 bases and J 5 bases, leaving 17 bases between the germline ends. In germline, CDR1 is MGHRA, CDR2 YSYEKL.

This clone came up a few times. The chain couples TRBV28 to TRBJ2-7; the D gene is possibly TRBD2 (6 bases). The V end lost 3 bases, the J end lost 4 bases, and 16 bases lay between the germline ends. Per germline, CDR1 MDHEN and CDR2 SYDVKM. The CDR3 loop spans 15 amino acids. The CDR3 DNA reads TGTGCCAGCAGTTTCGCGGGCGGGGCAAAGTACGAGCAGTACTTC. This sequence encodes CASSFAGGAKYEQYF.

The genes are TRBV4-1 and TRBJ2-1, with a possible D match to TRBD1 (6 bases). V was pared by 4 bases and J by 0 bases, with 13 bases between. The germline CDR1 and CDR2 sequences are MGHRA and YSYEKL. CDR3 size: 16 residues. CDR3 residues: CASSRIPGVSYNEQFF. The CDR3 bases are TGCGCCAGCAGCCGGATACCAGGGGTCTCCTACAATGAGCAGTTCTTC.

The chain is built from TRBV19 and TRBJ2-5, with D possibly matching TRBD1 (6 bases). V was shortened by 5 bases and J by 4 bases, with 14 bases between the two germline ends. Per germline, CDR1 LNHDA and CDR2 SQIVND (reference sequence). The CDR3 extends over 14 amino acids. CDR3 amino acids: CASSSQGERETQYF. DNA of the CDR3: TGTGCCAGTAGTTCACAGGGAGAGAGAGAGACCCAGTACTTC.

The CDR3 here is CASSYSGGIQETQYF. The CDR3 DNA is TGTGCCAGCAGTTATTCGGGCGGGATCCAAGAGACCCAGTACTTC. The chain employs TRBV6-5 and TRBJ2-5; D perhaps matches TRBD2 (6 bases). Germline CDR1 MNHEY, CDR2 SVGAGI. Trimming shortened V by 3 bases and J by 1 base, and 12 bases separated the two germline ends. The CDR3 contains 15 residues.

The chain uses TRBV5-6 and TRBJ2-7; the match to TRBD2 covers 7 bases. This CDR3 comprises 14 residues. The trim removed 0 bases at V and 3 bases at J, leaving 3 bases unmatched. The germline CDR1 and CDR2 sequences are SGHDT and YYEEEE. For the CDR3, the DNA is TGTGCCAGCAGCTTGGGCGCGGGAGTCTACGAGCAGTACTTC. Residues: CASSLGAGVYEQYF.

The count of this clone is one. The chain employs TRBV23-1 and TRBJ2-7, with D uncertain. TRBV23-1 is an open reading frame whose function is uncertain. The ends were cut back, 9 bases at V and 7 bases at J, with 7 bases in the middle. This CDR3 is 9 amino acids long. CDR3 coding DNA: TGCGCCAGGGTAGTGGAGCAGTACGTC. Protein: CARVVEQYV.

The rearrangement links TRBV6-5 to TRBJ1-1, with 7 nucleotides matching TRBD1. The CDR3 covers 14 residues. CDR1 MNHEY and CDR2 SVGAGI come from the germline V gene. V gave up 10 bases and J gave up 3 bases; unmatched junction bases: 11. The CDR3 nucleotides read TGTGCCACCGGATCTCCGAGGGGGCACACTGAAGCTTTCTTT. This sequence encodes CATGSPRGHTEAFF.

The chain recombines TRBV3-1 (or the pseudogene TRBV3-2) with TRBJ1-2; D remains ambiguous. Germline CDR1 is LGHDT and CDR2 is YNNKEL (reference sequence). The ends were cut back, 1 base at V and 0 bases at J, with 6 bases in the middle. This CDR3 region has 14 residues. Written as DNA, the CDR3 is TGTGCCAGCAGCCAAGCCGAGCCTAACTATGGCTACACCTTC. It codes for CASSQAEPNYGYTF.

The CDR3 loop reads CASSLARVRAGANVLTF. Here the CDR3 DNA reads TGTGCCAGCAGCTTAGCTAGGGTCAGGGCTGGGGCCAACGTCCTGACTTTC. The chain couples TRBV7-2 to TRBJ2-6; TRBD1 might be the D (5 bases). This CDR3 region has 17 residues. Germline V gives CDR1 SGHTA, CDR2 FQGNSA. Deletions cut 0 bases from V and 2 bases from J, with 11 bases between.

This sequence joins TRBV7-2 and TRBJ1-2, with D possibly being TRBD1 (6 bases). Trimming stripped 5 bases from V and 4 bases from J, with 11 bases between. The CDR3 contains 13 residues. Per the germline V gene, CDR1 is SGHTA and CDR2 is FQGNSA. The CDR3 nucleotides are TGTGCCAGCAGCCCCGACAGGATCTATGGCTACACCTTC. Translated: CASSPDRIYGYTF.

CDR3 nucleotide sequence: TGTGCCAGTAGCATCCCACCGGGACAGGATGGCTACACCTTC. This encodes CASSIPPGQDGYTF. V usage is TRBV19 and J usage is TRBJ1-2, with 8 bases fitting TRBD1. Trimming took 6 bases from V and 6 from J; bases not matched to a gene: 9. CDR3 length: 14 amino acids. Per germline, CDR1 LNHDA and CDR2 SQIVND (reference sequence).

The J gene is TRBJ2-1, the V gene TRBV3-1 (or the pseudogene TRBV3-2), with D tentatively TRBD1 (6 bases). The V gene lost 2 bases and the J gene lost 5 bases, with 22 bases spanning the gap. Germline V gene data show CDR1 as LGHDT and CDR2 as YNNKEL (reference sequence). The CDR3 loop spans 18 amino acids. The CDR3 loop reads CASSQWGLRRLDDNEQFF. The CDR3, as DNA: TGTGCCAGCAGCCAATGGGGGCTACGGCGCCTCGACGACAATGAGCAGTTCTTC.

This rearrangement joins TRBV7-9 to TRBJ2-1; 12 bases fit TRBD2. The CDR3 has 16 residues. In germline, CDR1 is SEHNR, CDR2 FQNEAQ (reference sequence). V lost 5 bases to trimming and J lost 7 bases; unmatched junction nucleotides: 9. In DNA, the CDR3 is TGTGCCAGCAGCCCTCTGACTAGCGGGAGTCTAAATGAGCAGTTCTTC. It specifies CASSPLTSGSLNEQFF.

The V and J genes are TRBV18 and TRBJ1-6; TRBD1 matches at 8 bases. Germline loops: CDR1 KGHSH, CDR2 LQKENI. The J segment lost 13 bases and the V segment lost 0 bases, leaving 5 bases of the junction unmatched. The CDR3 has 14 amino acids. The CDR3 DNA follows: TGTGCCAGCTCACCACCCTCTGGACAGGGTCCCCTCCACTTT. Amino acids: CASSPPSGQGPLHF.

The V call is TRBV5-1, the J call TRBJ2-7; D perhaps matches TRBD2 (5 bases). The V end lost 4 bases, the J end lost 5 bases, and 13 bases lay between the germline ends. The CDR3 consists of 13 residues. In germline, CDR1 is SGHRS, CDR2 YFSETQ. In DNA, the CDR3 is TGCGCCAGCAGCCCCCCGAGGGCCCACGAGCAGTACTTC. Its translation is CASSPPRAHEQYF.

This chain joins TRBV3-1 (or the pseudogene TRBV3-2) and TRBJ1-2; no clear D gene. The CDR3 totals 18 residues. Per the germline V gene, CDR1 is LGHDT and CDR2 is YNNKEL (reference sequence). Between the trimmed V and J ends, which lost 0 bases and 6 bases, there was a span of 23 bases. In DNA form, the CDR3 reads TGTGCCAGCAGCCAAGACGGAGGAACGAGGTATGGGCCTCATGGCTACACCTTC. This codes for CASSQDGGTRYGPHGYTF.

This chain connects TRBV3-1 (or the pseudogene TRBV3-2) to TRBJ2-1, with D perhaps matching TRBD2 (6 bases). CDR3 length equals 11 residues. The germline V gene encodes CDR1 LGHDT and CDR2 YNNKEL (reference sequence). V lost 1 base, J lost 15 bases, and 10 bases lay in between. The CDR3 spells CASSQGDSLFF. CDR3 in DNA: TGTGCCAGCAGCCAAGGGGACTCGCTGTTCTTC.

The table lists this clone with many counts. The chain links TRBV7-8 to TRBJ2-1, with D unresolved. The CDR3 has 15 residues. V was pared by 6 bases and J by 0 bases, with 12 bases between. Germline loops: CDR1 SGHVS, CDR2 FQNEAQ. CDR3 nucleotides: TGTGCCAGCAGGGAAAGCGCGAGCTCCTACAATGAGCAGTTCTTC. This translates into CASRESASSYNEQFF. The full variable domain, in which reference TRBV7-8 and TRBJ2-1 provide the parts outside the CDR3, is GAGVSQSPRYKVAKRGQDVALRCDPISGHVSLFWYQQALGQGPEFLTYFQNEAQLDKSGLPSDRFFAERPEGSVSTLKIQRTQQEDSAVYLCASRESASSYNEQFFGPGTRLTVL.

This chain joins TRBV27 and TRBJ2-3, with TRBD2 as a possible D gene (5 bases). CDR1 and CDR2 (germline): MNHEY, SMNVEV (reference sequence). V was pared by 3 bases and J by 4 bases, with 8 bases between. CDR3 length equals 13 residues. CDR3 loop: CASSFSGADTQYF. CDR3 in DNA: TGTGCCAGCAGTTTTTCCGGGGCAGATACGCAGTATTTT.

J is TRBJ1-2 and V is TRBV11-2, with D perhaps matching TRBD1 (5 bases). The CDR3 covers 13 residues. Germline V CDR1 and CDR2: SGHAT, FQNNGV. V dropped 1 base and J dropped 5 bases, with 8 bases sitting between them. The CDR3 is CASSLGGQYGYTF. The CDR3 coding sequence is TGTGCCAGCAGCTTAGGAGGACAATATGGCTACACCTTC.

The chain employs TRBV5-4 and TRBJ2-3; no clear D. Germline CDR1 reads SGHNT; CDR2 reads YYREEE (reference sequence). The CDR3 loop spans 14 amino acids. Trimming cost V 1 base and J 0 bases, with 6 bases left between them. The CDR3 loop is CASSLYWSTDTQYF. CDR3 DNA sequence: TGTGCCAGCAGCTTGTACTGGAGCACAGATACGCAGTATTTT.